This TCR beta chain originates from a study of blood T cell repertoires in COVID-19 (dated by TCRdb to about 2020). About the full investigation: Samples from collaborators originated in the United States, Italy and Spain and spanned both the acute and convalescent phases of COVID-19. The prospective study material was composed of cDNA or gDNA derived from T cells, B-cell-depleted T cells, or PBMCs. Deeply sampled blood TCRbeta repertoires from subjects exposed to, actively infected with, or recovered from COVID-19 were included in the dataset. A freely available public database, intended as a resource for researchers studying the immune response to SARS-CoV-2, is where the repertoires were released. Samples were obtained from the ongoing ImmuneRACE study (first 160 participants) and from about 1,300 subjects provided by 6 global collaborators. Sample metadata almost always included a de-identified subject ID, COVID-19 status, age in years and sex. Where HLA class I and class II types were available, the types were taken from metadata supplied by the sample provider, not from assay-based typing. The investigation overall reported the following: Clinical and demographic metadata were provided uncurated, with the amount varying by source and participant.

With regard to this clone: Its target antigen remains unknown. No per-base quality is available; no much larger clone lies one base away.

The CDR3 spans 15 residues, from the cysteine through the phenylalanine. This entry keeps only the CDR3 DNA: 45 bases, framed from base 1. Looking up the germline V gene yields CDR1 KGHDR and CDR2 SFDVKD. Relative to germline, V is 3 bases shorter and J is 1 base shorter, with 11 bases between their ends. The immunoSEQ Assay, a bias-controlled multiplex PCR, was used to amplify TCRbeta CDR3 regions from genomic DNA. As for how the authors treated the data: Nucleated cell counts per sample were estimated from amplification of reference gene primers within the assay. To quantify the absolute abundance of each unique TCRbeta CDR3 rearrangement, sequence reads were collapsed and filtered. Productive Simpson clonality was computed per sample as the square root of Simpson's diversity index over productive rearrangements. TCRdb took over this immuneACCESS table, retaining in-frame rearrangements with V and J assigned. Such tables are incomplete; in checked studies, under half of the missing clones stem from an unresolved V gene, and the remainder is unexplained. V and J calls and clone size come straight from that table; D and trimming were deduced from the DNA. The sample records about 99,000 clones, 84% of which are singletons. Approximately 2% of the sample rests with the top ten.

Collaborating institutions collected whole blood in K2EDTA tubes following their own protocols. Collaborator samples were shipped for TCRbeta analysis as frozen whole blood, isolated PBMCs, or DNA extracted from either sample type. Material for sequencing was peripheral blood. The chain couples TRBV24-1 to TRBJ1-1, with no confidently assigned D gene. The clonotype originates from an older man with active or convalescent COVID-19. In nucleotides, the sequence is TGTGCCACCAGTGATCACAGTGTTGGGAACACTGAAGCTTTCTTT. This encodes CATSDHSVGNTEAFF.